This T cell receptor beta chain was profiled in a study of Ad26.COV2.S vaccination and SARS-CoV-2 variants. Here immunoSEQ multiplex PCR was the method, and the copy in TCRdb shows in-frame clones only, minus some. Of 320,000 or so clones in the sample, roughly 88% were seen once. Treatment noted: about 20 received Ad26.COV2.S at low or high dose, single or two shots; several received placebo; per-sample allocation not given. Material that was analyzed had been drawn on day 63 after the first vaccine or placebo injection. CDR1 and CDR2 (germline): ENHRY, SYGVKD. V dropped 10 bases and J dropped 5 bases, with 20 bases sitting between them. CDR3 length: 14 amino acids.

The chain joins TRBV10-3 to TRBJ1-2; D may be TRBD1 (6 bases). The TCR sequence derives from a person aged 18-60 years who received the Ad26.COV2.S COVID-19 vaccine or a placebo. Source: peripheral blood, taken in a trial of Ad26.COV2.S vaccine versus placebo. The CDR3 region has the DNA TGTGCCAACTCACCTGGGGGGGGCAGTTATGGCTACACCTTC. This sequence encodes CANSPGGGSYGYTF.